The clone carrying this T cell receptor (beta chain) was seen ten or more times. These data are taken from a study of T cells in Graves' hyperthyroidism and ophthalmopathy. RNA transcripts provided the source from which TCR beta CDR3 regions were amplified. With the HTBI primer set, the TCR CDR3 went through a first round of RT-PCR. TCRdb re-derived calls from the multiplex PCR reads in MiXCR, one entry per CDR3 protein. The sample records about 720,000 distinct CDR3 sequences, roughly 20% being singletons. Germline CDR1 is LGHDT and CDR2 is YNNKEL (reference sequence). Trimming took off 3 bases at V and 2 bases at J, with 8 bases between the two ends. This CDR3 contains 13 residues.

V usage is TRBV3-1 and J usage is TRBJ2-7; D gene ambiguous. The sequence was collected from a woman aged 50 to 60 with Graves' hyperthyroidism that later progressed to Graves' ophthalmopathy. Sequenced sample: blood. The CDR3: CASSQTETYEQYF. The CDR3 DNA follows: TGTGCCAGCAGCCAGACGGAAACCTACGAGCAGTACTTC.